This T cell receptor beta chain was identified in a study of T cell repertoires in cytomegalovirus infection. This clonotype showed up just a few times. TCRdb called the reads again in MiXCR, with one record for every CDR3 protein. Of 200,000 to 250,000 distinct CDR3 sequences detected, about 20% appear once; the ten largest clones hold 15% to 20%. The CDR3 extends over 14 amino acids. V was cut by 6 bases and J by 3 bases, with 14 bases left in between. Sequenced sample: CD8+ T cells from PBMCs. The sequence came from a human donor in good health (CMV status not recorded). Some clones in this sample may be carry-over from other donors' samples. This sequence joins TRBV12-3 or TRBV12-4 and TRBJ2-5; a possible D gene is TRBD1 (6 bases). Written as DNA, the CDR3 is TGTGCCAGCAGCCCCGGGACATTTAAAGAGACCCAGTACTTC. Protein sequence: CASSPGTFKETQYF.